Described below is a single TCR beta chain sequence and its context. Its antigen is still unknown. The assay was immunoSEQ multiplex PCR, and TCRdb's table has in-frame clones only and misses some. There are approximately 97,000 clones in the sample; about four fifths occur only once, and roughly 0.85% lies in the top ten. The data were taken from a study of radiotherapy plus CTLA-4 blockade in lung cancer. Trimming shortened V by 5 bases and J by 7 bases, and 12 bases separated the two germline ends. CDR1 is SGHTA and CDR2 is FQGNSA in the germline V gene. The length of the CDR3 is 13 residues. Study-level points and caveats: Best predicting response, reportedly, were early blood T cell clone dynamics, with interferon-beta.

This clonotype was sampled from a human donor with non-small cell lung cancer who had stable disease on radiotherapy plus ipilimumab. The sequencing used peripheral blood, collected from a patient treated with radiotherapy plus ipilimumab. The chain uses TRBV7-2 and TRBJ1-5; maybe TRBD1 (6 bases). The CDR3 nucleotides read TGTGCCAGCAGCCAAGGGGGAACGCAGCCCCAGCATTTT. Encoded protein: CASSQGGTQPQHF.